What follows is one TCR beta chain and its context. Its cognate antigen is unknown. CDR1 is LNHDA, CDR2 SQIVND, per germline (reference sequence). The CDR3 loop spans 16 amino acids. V was cut by 3 bases and J by 0 bases, with 12 bases left in between. The sample originates from a study of graft-versus-host responses after intestinal transplantation. Background on the study: The whole recipient group had anti-thymocyte globulin induction followed by tacrolimus and steroids for two to four years.

The table came from immunoSEQ multiplex PCR; TCRdb's copy has only in-frame clones and leaves some out. Among approximately 88,000 clones listed, approximately 94% were seen once. The material was unstimulated CD4+ T cells sorted from spleen or lymph node cells, obtained before transplant. This chain joins TRBV19 and TRBJ1-5; D is unresolved. The receptor was derived from a human donor who was the organ donor for an intestinal transplant. CDR3 protein: CASSMWRSGSNQPQHF. DNA of the CDR3: TGTGCCAGTAGTATGTGGAGGTCGGGTAGCAATCAGCCCCAGCATTTT.